This T cell receptor (beta chain) comes out of a study of identical twins. Study-wide results and limits: Abundant cord blood beta clonotypes carried fewer insertions; memory repertoires showed none.

This clonotype has ten or more counts. Antigen specificity is unknown. A universal primer binding site was introduced by template switching. The final cDNA contained unique molecular identifiers. Using its own MiXCR run on the 5' RACE reads, TCRdb lists one record per CDR3 protein. The sample carries 1.5 million to 2 million distinct CDR3 sequences, less than 40% recorded once. The sequence was collected from a newborn girl in good health. The sample consisted of cord blood.

This CDR3 reads CASSLNRGQPQHF. CDR3 sequence (DNA): TGTGCCAGCAGCTTAAACAGGGGGCAGCCCCAGCATTTT. This chain uses TRBV7-2 with TRBJ1-5; 8 bases are a match to TRBD1. Germline V gene data show CDR1 as SGHTA and CDR2 as FQGNSA. This CDR3 comprises 13 residues. V trimming: 2 bases; J trimming: 7 bases; junction bases outside the gene matches: 1.